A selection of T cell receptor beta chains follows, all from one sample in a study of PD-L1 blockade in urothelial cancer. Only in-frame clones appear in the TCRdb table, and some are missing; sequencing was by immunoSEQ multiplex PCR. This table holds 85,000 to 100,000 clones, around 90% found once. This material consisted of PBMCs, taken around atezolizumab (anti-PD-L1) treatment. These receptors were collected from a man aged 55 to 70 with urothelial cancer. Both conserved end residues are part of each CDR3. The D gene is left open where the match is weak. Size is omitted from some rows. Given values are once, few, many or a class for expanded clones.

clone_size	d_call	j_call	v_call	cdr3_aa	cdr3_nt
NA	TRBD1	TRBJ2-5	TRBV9	CASSVGGQVQETQYF	TGTGCCAGCAGCGTAGGTGGACAGGTCCAAGAGACCCAGTACTTC
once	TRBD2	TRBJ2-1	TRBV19	CASSLTGTSGVKTYNEQFF	TGTGCCAGTAGTTTAACCGGGACTAGCGGGGTAAAAACTTACAATGAGCAGTTCTTC
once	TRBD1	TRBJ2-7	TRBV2	CASRWGQGANEQYF	TGTGCCAGCAGGTGGGGGCAGGGGGCAAACGAGCAGTACTTC
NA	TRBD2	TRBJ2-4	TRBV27	CASSSPGRDIQYF	TGTGCCAGCAGTTCCCCAGGGAGGGACATTCAGTACTTC
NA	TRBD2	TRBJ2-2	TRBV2	CASRLAQNTGELFF	TGTGCCAGCCGACTAGCGCAGAACACCGGGGAGCTGTTTTTT
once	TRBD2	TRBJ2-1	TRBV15	CATSREGLAVPEQFF	TGTGCCACCAGCAGGGAAGGACTAGCCGTCCCTGAGCAGTTCTTC
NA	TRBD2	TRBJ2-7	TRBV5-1	CASSLAGTSLYEQYF	TGCGCCAGCAGCTTGGCGGGGACTAGCCTCTACGAGCAGTACTTC
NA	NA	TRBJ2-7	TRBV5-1	CASSLADSRFGYEQYF	TGCGCCAGCAGCTTGGCGGACAGTAGGTTCGGCTACGAGCAGTACTTC
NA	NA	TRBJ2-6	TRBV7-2	CASPPGLISGANVLTF	TGTGCCAGCCCTCCGGGACTGATCTCTGGGGCCAACGTCCTGACTTTC
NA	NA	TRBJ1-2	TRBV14	CASSRADSSLGYGYTF	TGTGCCAGCAGCCGAGCGGACAGTAGCCTTGGCTATGGCTACACCTTC
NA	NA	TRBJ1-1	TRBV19	CASRPLWEGTEAFF	TGTGCCAGTAGACCCCTTTGGGAGGGGACTGAAGCTTTCTTT
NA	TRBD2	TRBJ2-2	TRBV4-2	CASSQIIGPLATGELFF	TGTGCCAGCAGCCAAATAATCGGCCCACTAGCGACCGGGGAGCTGTTTTTT
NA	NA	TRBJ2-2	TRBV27	CASSLSGSYTGELFF	TGTGCCAGCAGTTTATCGGGCTCCTACACCGGGGAGCTGTTTTTT
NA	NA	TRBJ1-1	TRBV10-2	CASGLLRREAFF	TGCGCCAGCGGACTGCTAAGAAGGGAAGCTTTCTTT
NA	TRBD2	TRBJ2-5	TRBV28	CASSSSGSGAETQYF	TGTGCCAGCAGTTCTAGCGGGAGTGGGGCAGAGACCCAGTACTTC
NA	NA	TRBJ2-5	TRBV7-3	CASSLGTGQGGETQYF	TGTGCCAGCAGCCTAGGTACTGGGCAGGGTGGAGAGACCCAGTACTTC
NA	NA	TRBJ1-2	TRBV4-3	CASSRGDYGYTF	TGCGCCAGCAGCCGGGGGGACTATGGCTACACCTTC
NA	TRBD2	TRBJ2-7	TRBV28	CASRITSDHYEQYF	TGTGCCAGCAGGATTACTAGCGACCACTACGAGCAGTACTTC
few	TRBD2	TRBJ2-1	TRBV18	CASSPNRGGQNEQFF	TGTGCCAGCTCACCTAATCGGGGGGGTCAGAATGAGCAGTTCTTC
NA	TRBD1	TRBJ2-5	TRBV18	CASSPGPGQGQETQYF	TGTGCCAGCTCACCGGGACCGGGACAGGGTCAAGAGACCCAGTACTTC
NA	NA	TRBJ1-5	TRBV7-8	CASSLWGLLSNQPQHF	TGTGCCAGCAGCCTATGGGGACTTCTAAGCAATCAGCCCCAGCATTTT
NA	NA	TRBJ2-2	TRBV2	CASSDGQNTGELFF	TGTGCCAGCAGTGATGGACAGAACACCGGGGAGCTGTTTTTT
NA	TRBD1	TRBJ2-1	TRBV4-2	CASSQPGQAYNEQFF	TGTGCCAGCAGCCAACCAGGACAGGCCTACAATGAGCAGTTCTTC
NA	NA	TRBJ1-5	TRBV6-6	CASSYGANQPQHF	TGTGCCAGCAGTTATGGGGCGAATCAGCCCCAGCATTTT
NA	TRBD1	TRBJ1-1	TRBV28	CASSSGTGVVTEAFF	TGTGCCAGCAGTTCCGGGACAGGGGTGGTCACTGAAGCTTTCTTT